This T cell receptor beta chain was sequenced during a study of technical replicates of blood from several donors. Clones were sequenced by immunoSEQ multiplex PCR, and TCRdb holds only the in-frame ones, with some missing. Of tens of thousands of clones listed, 95% to 99% are singletons. This clonotype originated in a human donor in good health. Sequenced material: T cells isolated from PBMCs.

The CDR3 loop reads CASTHSTDTEAFF. CDR3 nucleotides: TGTGCCTCCACGCACAGTACGGACACTGAAGCTTTCTTT. This chain uses TRBV30 with TRBJ1-1; the D is unclear. Germline values: CDR1 GTSNPN, CDR2 SVGIG (reference sequence). The V and J ends lost 7 bases and 3 bases respectively, with 15 bases between them. The CDR3 runs 13 residues.